This TCR beta chain was captured by sequencing in a study of cytomegalovirus exposure and HLA in healthy donors. The study, taken as a whole, reports: The analysis excluded some indistinguishable V segments, including TRBV6-2 and TRBV6-3. TCR beta chains numbering some 160 were designated cytomegalovirus-associated.

The CDR3 covers 15 residues. V was clipped by 4 bases and J by 7 bases; unmatched bases: 10. From germline, CDR1 is MGHRA and CDR2 YSYEKL. About this clone: Its specificity is not known.

Likely unrecorded immune exposures existed in these nominally healthy donors. A multiplex PCR was run with 60 Vbeta primers and 13 Jbeta primers. Some clones are missing from TCRdb's copy, which holds only in-frame ones; the method was immunoSEQ multiplex PCR. Of 95,000 to 130,000 clones listed, less than 80% were seen once; the top ten hold 8.5% to 9.5%. This TCR was sampled from a woman aged 40 to 50 in good health and CMV-seropositive. The rearrangement uses TRBV4-1 and TRBJ1-5; 7 bases line up with TRBD1. Source material: PBMCs. The CDR3 sequence: CASSPADKGAQPQHF. CDR3 nucleotide sequence: TGCGCCAGCAGCCCCGCTGACAAGGGGGCCCAGCCCCAGCATTTT.